This T cell receptor beta chain is drawn from a study of cytomegalovirus exposure and HLA in healthy donors. Study conclusions and caveats: Follow-up analysis seemed to connect common viral pathogens with several of the most significant clusters identified.

In the PCR, 60 Vbeta and 13 Jbeta primers were used. Measured with immunoSEQ multiplex PCR; TCRdb has only the in-frame clones, and not every one. The sample shows about 72,000 clones, 65% to 70% of them seen only once. As for this clone: The target antigen is unknown.

In germline, CDR1 is LNHDA, CDR2 SQIVND (reference sequence). V lost 4 bases and J lost 1, with 13 bases in between. There are 15 residues in the CDR3. The material sequenced was PBMCs. The origin of this receptor is a man aged 40-49 years in good health and CMV-seropositive. The chain employs TRBV19 and TRBJ1-1, with D possibly matching TRBD1 (6 bases). CDR3 sequence: CASSTQGRGNTEAFF. CDR3 sequence (DNA): TGTGCCAGTAGTACCCAGGGCAGGGGGAACACTGAAGCTTTCTTT.